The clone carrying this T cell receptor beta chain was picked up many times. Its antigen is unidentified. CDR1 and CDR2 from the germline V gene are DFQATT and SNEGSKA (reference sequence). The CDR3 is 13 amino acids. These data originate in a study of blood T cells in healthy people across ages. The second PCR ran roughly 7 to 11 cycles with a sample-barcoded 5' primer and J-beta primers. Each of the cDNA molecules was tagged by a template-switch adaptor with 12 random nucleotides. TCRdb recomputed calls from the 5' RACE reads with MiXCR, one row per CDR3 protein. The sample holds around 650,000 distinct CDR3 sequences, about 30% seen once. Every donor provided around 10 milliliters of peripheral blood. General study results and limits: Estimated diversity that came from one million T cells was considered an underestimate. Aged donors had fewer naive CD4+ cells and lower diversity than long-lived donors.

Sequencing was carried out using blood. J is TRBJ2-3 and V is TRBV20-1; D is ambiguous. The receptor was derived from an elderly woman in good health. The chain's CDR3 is CSSRASGTDTQYF. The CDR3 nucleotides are TGCAGCTCCCGGGCGTCCGGGACAGATACGCAGTATTTT.